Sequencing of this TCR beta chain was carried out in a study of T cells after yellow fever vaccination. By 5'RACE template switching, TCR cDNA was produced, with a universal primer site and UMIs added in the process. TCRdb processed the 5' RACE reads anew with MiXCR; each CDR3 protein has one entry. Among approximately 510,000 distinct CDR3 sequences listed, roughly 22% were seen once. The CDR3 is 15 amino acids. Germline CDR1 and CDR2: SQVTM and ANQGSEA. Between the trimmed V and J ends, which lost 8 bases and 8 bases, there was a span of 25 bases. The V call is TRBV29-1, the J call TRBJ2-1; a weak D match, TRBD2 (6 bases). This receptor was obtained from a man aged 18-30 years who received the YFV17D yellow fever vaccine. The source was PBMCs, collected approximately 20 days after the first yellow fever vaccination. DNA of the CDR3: TGCAGCTTCTCTGGGCGGGGTGGTGTCGGGGATGAGCAGTTCTTC. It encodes CSFSGRGGVGDEQFF.